These 27 T cell receptor beta chains share one sample of origin, sequenced in a study of response to subunit inactivated influenza vaccine. TCRdb re-called the RT-PCR reads through MiXCR, storing one row per CDR3 protein. The sample lists about 700,000 distinct CDR3 sequences; more than 11% were seen once. The material sequenced was PBMCs from blood, taken around 14 days before vaccination. The receptors come from a man aged 45-65 years who received an inactivated influenza vaccine.

This clonotype was observed at least ten times. The chain couples TRBV5-5 to TRBJ1-1; D is uncertain. This CDR3 has 14 amino acids. Trimming cost V 2 bases and J 0 bases, with 8 bases left between them. Germline V gives CDR1 SGHKS, CDR2 YYEKEE (reference sequence). CDR3 residues: CASSFGRMNTEAFF. The CDR3, as DNA: TGTGCCAGCAGCTTCGGACGGATGAACACTGAAGCTTTCTTT.

This clonotype was counted ten times or more. The CDR3 here is CASSGVHGYTF. The CDR3 coding sequence is TGTGCCAGCAGTGGGGTCCATGGCTACACCTTC. V usage is TRBV28 and J usage is TRBJ1-2, with D unresolved. Germline-derived CDR1 and CDR2 are MDHEN and SYDVKM. The CDR3 totals 11 residues. V was cut by 5 bases and J by 6 bases, with 7 bases left in between.

The chain links TRBV4-2 to TRBJ2-5; TRBD2 might be the D (6 bases). The CDR3 extends over 17 amino acids. V gave up 1 base and J gave up 1 base, with 16 bases separating them. The germline gives CDR1 LGHNA, CDR2 YNFKEQ. The CDR3 DNA is TGTGCCAGCAGCCAAGTACTAGGCGGGGCGATCCAAGAGACCCAGTACTTC. Translating it yields CASSQVLGGAIQETQYF.

In this sample, this clonotype turned up a few times. The chain combines TRBV12-3 or TRBV12-4 with TRBJ1-1; D is undetermined. V dropped 2 bases and J dropped 0 bases, with 7 bases sitting between them. CDR3 length: 14 amino acids. CDR3: CASSLKQMNTEAFF. DNA for the CDR3: TGTGCCAGCAGTTTAAAACAGATGAACACTGAAGCTTTCTTT.

The CDR3 sequence is CASSLAAGGLQETQYF. The CDR3 DNA reads as TGTGCCAGCAGTTTAGCAGCGGGAGGGTTACAAGAGACCCAGTACTTC. V usage is TRBV28 and J usage is TRBJ2-5; 10 bases are a match to TRBD2. The CDR3 sequence is 16 residues long. Germline loops: CDR1 MDHEN, CDR2 SYDVKM. Unmatched junction bases numbered 5, after V lost 2 bases and J lost 2 bases.

The chain is built from TRBV7-2 and TRBJ2-3; 8 nucleotides agree with TRBD2. This CDR3 is 15 amino acids long. V was pared by 1 base and J by 5 bases, with 5 bases of the junction left unmatched. Germline V lookup: CDR1 SGHTA, CDR2 FQGNSA. CDR3 sequence: CASSLGRGGQDTQYF. CDR3 DNA: TGTGCCAGCAGCTTAGGACGGGGGGGGCAAGATACGCAGTATTTT.

The chain employs TRBV7-2 and TRBJ2-7; D uncertain. The CDR3 runs to 13 residues. Germline V gene lookup returns CDR1 SGHTA and CDR2 FQGNSA. Trimming shortened V by 7 bases and J by 0 bases, and 10 bases separated the two germline ends. The CDR3 reads CASTPYGSYEQYF. DNA of the CDR3: TGTGCCAGCACTCCCTACGGCTCCTACGAGCAGTACTTC.

This clonotype has at least ten counts. The J gene is TRBJ2-4, the V gene TRBV5-1; a weak D match, TRBD1 (6 bases). V gave up 4 bases and J gave up 9 bases, with 14 bases separating them. Germline V lookup: CDR1 SGHRS, CDR2 YFSETQ. This CDR3 region has 13 residues. The CDR3 DNA reads TGCGCCAGCAGCATAGGACGACAGGCCATTCAGTACTTC. It is translated as CASSIGRQAIQYF.

This clonotype showed up just a few times. The DNA of the CDR3 is TGTGCCAGCCTGTTCAACTCCTACAATGAGCAGTTCTTC. Translation gives CASLFNSYNEQFF. This chain connects TRBV2 to TRBJ2-1, with D hard to call. This CDR3 is built from 13 residues. Trimming cost V 8 bases and J 0 bases, with 8 bases left between them. Germline V lookup: CDR1 SNHLY, CDR2 FYNNEI.

This clonotype occurred many times. The V gene is TRBV6-5, the J gene TRBJ1-3; 8 bases map to TRBD1. The germline CDR1 and CDR2 sequences are MNHEY and SVGAGI. There are 17 residues in the CDR3. After removal of 3 bases from V and 1 base from J, the junction contained 8 bases not matched to a gene. CDR3 in DNA: TGTGCCAGCAGTTATGCCGGGACAGGCTTTTCTGGAAACACCATATATTTT. Translating gives CASSYAGTGFSGNTIYF.

The gene calls are TRBV4-2 and TRBJ1-5; no clear D. CDR1 LGHNA and CDR2 YNFKEQ come from the germline V gene. CDR3 length: 14 amino acids. Between the trimmed V and J ends, which lost 0 bases and 5 bases, there was a span of 8 bases. CDR3 DNA: TGTGCCAGCAGCCAAGATTTGGGGTATCAGCCCCAGCATTTT. Its translation is CASSQDLGYQPQHF.

There are many counts of this clonotype. The rearrangement joins TRBV12-3 or TRBV12-4 to TRBJ2-7; D is ambiguous. The CDR3 is made up of 14 amino acids. Trimming cost V 3 bases and J 2 bases, with 11 bases left between them. CDR3 residues: CASSFSATTYEQYF. As DNA, the CDR3 is TGTGCCAGCAGTTTCTCGGCGACAACCTACGAGCAGTACTTC.

V gene TRBV18 combines with J gene TRBJ2-3, with 8 nucleotides matching TRBD2. The CDR3 totals 15 residues. With 2 bases clipped from V and 1 base from J, the junction kept 2 bases outside the gene matches. The germline gives CDR1 KGHSH, CDR2 LQKENI. The CDR3: CASSPGTSRTDTQYF. The CDR3 DNA reads TGTGCCAGCTCACCAGGGACTAGTCGCACAGATACGCAGTATTTT.

The J gene is TRBJ2-7, the V gene TRBV4-1, with D perhaps TRBD1 or TRBD2 (5 bases each). This CDR3 has 14 amino acids. Trimming cost V 4 bases and J 3 bases, with 13 bases left between them. Germline CDR1 and CDR2: MGHRA and YSYEKL. CDR3 coding DNA: TGCGCCAGCAGCCTCCGGGACGGAGGCTACGAGCAGTACTTC. It codes for CASSLRDGGYEQYF.

In its sample, this clonotype was seen a few times. The rearrangement links TRBV29-1 to TRBJ2-1; D not certain. CDR3 size: 16 residues. CDR1 SQVTM and CDR2 ANQGSEA come from the germline V gene. Trimming removed 5 bases from V and 2 bases from J, with 19 bases in between. The CDR3 spells CSVSRKGSYPYNEQFF. The CDR3 bases are TGCAGCGTTAGCCGAAAGGGCAGCTACCCCTACAATGAGCAGTTCTTC.

The chain employs TRBV20-1 and TRBJ2-5; TRBD2 matches 9 bases. V was clipped by 6 bases and J by 4 bases; unmatched bases: 12. This CDR3 contains 15 residues. Per the germline V gene, CDR1 is DFQATT and CDR2 is SNEGSKA (reference sequence). CDR3 nucleotides: TGCAGTGCGCCCCCGGGAGCGGGGGGTCCAGAGACCCAGTACTTC. This encodes CSAPPGAGGPETQYF.

This chain connects TRBV4-3 to TRBJ2-1; D ambiguous. Germline assignment: CDR1 LGHNA and CDR2 YSLEER. Trimming removed 4 bases from V and 0 bases from J, with 16 bases in between. CDR3 size: 17 residues. The DNA for the CDR3 is TGCGCCAGCAGCCCCACCGGCAACCCCTACTCCTACAATGAGCAGTTCTTC. Translated: CASSPTGNPYSYNEQFF.

This clonotype was detected only a few times. V gene TRBV7-2 combines with J gene TRBJ2-1; weak D call: TRBD2 (5 bases). The length of the CDR3 is 14 residues. V lost 3 bases and J 6 bases, leaving 12 bases between the germline ends. The germline CDR1 and CDR2 sequences are SGHTA and FQGNSA. CDR3 in amino acids: CASSFGVETNEQFF. The CDR3, as DNA: TGTGCCAGCAGCTTCGGGGTGGAGACCAATGAGCAGTTCTTC.

V is TRBV5-1 and J is TRBJ1-2; 8 positions match TRBD1. The trim removed 0 bases at V and 6 bases at J, leaving 4 bases unmatched. Germline V gene lookup returns CDR1 SGHRS and CDR2 YFSETQ. This CDR3 is built from 14 residues. This chain's CDR3 is CASSLGTGTDGYTF. As DNA, the CDR3 is TGCGCCAGCAGCTTGGGGACAGGGACAGATGGCTACACCTTC. Full variable domain (remainder filled in from reference TRBV5-1 and TRBJ1-2): KAGVTQTPRYLIKTRGQQVTLSCSPISGHRSVSWYQQTPGQGLQFLFEYFSETQRNKGNFPGRFSGRQFSNSRSEMNVSTLELGDSALYLCASSLGTGTDGYTFGSGTRLTVV.

The chain joins TRBV5-1 to TRBJ2-7; no clear D. Germline CDR1 SGHRS, CDR2 YFSETQ. Trimming left V 0 bases short and J 7 bases short, with 11 bases between. This CDR3 is built from 13 residues. The DNA of the CDR3 is TGCGCCAGCAGCTTGGCCGAGAAAGGGGAGCAGTACTTC. Encoded protein: CASSLAEKGEQYF.

This clonotype was counted at least ten times. This chain uses TRBV27 with TRBJ1-1; 7 nucleotides align to TRBD1. The CDR3 is 14 residues long. V shed 5 bases and J 5 bases; nucleotides not matched to a gene: 8. Germline values: CDR1 MNHEY, CDR2 SMNVEV (reference sequence). The CDR3 loop is CASSRPGGGTEAFF. CDR3 DNA sequence: TGTGCCAGCAGTCGGCCAGGGGGTGGGACTGAAGCTTTCTTT.

This clonotype has only a few counts. This chain connects TRBV20-1 to TRBJ2-3; 7 bases fit TRBD2. The CDR3 extends over 15 amino acids. With V trimmed by 6 bases and J by 4 bases, 13 bases remained unmatched. The germline V gene encodes CDR1 DFQATT and CDR2 SNEGSKA (reference sequence). In DNA, the CDR3 is TGCAGTGCCAGTAATCGGCGGGAGTCTTCAGATACGCAGTATTTT. It is translated as CSASNRRESSDTQYF.

This clonotype was seen a few times. The chain uses TRBV20-1 and TRBJ1-2; D possibly corresponds to TRBD1 (6 bases). The V gene's germline CDR1 is DFQATT and CDR2 SNEGSKA (reference sequence). The V end was cut by 6 bases, the J end by 4 bases, with 18 bases between. The CDR3 is 14 residues long. The CDR3 DNA is TGCAGTGCGACGGCAGGGGTTTCTATCTATGGCTACACCTTC. Its translation: CSATAGVSIYGYTF.

This clonotype was seen a few times. This chain's CDR3 is CASSQTRMEETQYF. The CDR3 DNA follows: TGTGCCAGCAGTCAGACTAGGATGGAAGAGACCCAGTACTTC. The genes are TRBV28 and TRBJ2-5; tentatively, D is TRBD2 (6 bases). The V end lost 5 bases, the J end lost 3 bases, and 13 bases lay between the germline ends. The germline V gene has CDR1 MDHEN and CDR2 SYDVKM. The CDR3 sequence is 14 residues long.

This clonotype was counted only a few times. The chain has TRBV6-2 or TRBV6-3 and TRBJ2-2, with 8 bases that match TRBD1. V dropped 6 bases and J dropped 3; count of bases not matched to a gene: 12. Germline values: CDR1 MNHEY, CDR2 SVGEGT. The CDR3 extends over 17 amino acids. CDR3 in DNA: TGTGCCAGCAGGGACGAACCGGGACAGGAGTACACCGGGGAGCTGTTTTTT. It encodes CASRDEPGQEYTGELFF.

This clonotype was observed a few times. V is TRBV5-1 and J is TRBJ1-1; possible D gene TRBD1, 6 bases. CDR3 length: 15 amino acids. Deletions cut 0 bases from V and 3 bases from J, with 12 bases between. Germline-derived CDR1 and CDR2 are SGHRS and YFSETQ. The CDR3: CASSLAWTEYTEAFF. The DNA of the CDR3 is TGCGCCAGCAGCTTGGCCTGGACAGAGTACACTGAAGCTTTCTTT.

The rearrangement uses TRBV12-3 or TRBV12-4 and TRBJ2-7; possibly TRBD1 for D (5 bases). The V end was cut by 5 bases, the J end by 6 bases, with 11 bases between. The CDR3 totals 12 residues. The CDR3: CASSQGIGEQYF. CDR3 nucleotide sequence: TGTGCCAGCAGTCAGGGTATAGGCGAGCAGTACTTC.